This T cell receptor (beta chain) appears in the sequencing data of a study of blood T cell repertoires in COVID-19 (dated by TCRdb to the early 2020s). Broadly, across the study: Samples from collaborators originated in the United States, Italy and Spain and spanned both the acute and convalescent phases of COVID-19. The prospective study material was composed of cDNA or gDNA derived from T cells, B-cell-depleted T cells, or PBMCs. The dataset comprised deeply sampled blood TCRbeta repertoires from subjects exposed to, actively infected with, or recovered from COVID-19. A freely available public database, intended as a resource for researchers studying the immune response to SARS-CoV-2, is where the repertoires were released. The samples were drawn from the first 160 participants of the ongoing ImmuneRACE study and from about 1,200 subjects provided by 6 global collaborators. Sample metadata almost always included a de-identified subject ID, COVID-19 status, age in years and sex. Where HLA class I and class II types were available, the types were taken from metadata supplied by the sample provider, not from assay-based typing.

One collaborating source in Seattle enrolled patients while the patients were actively infected and followed the patients over time throughout the course of disease. The collaborating institutions used their own protocols to collect whole blood in K2EDTA tubes. For TCRbeta analysis, collaborators shipped samples in one of three forms: frozen whole blood, isolated PBMCs, or DNA extracted from either of those sample types. V is cut back by 5 bases and J by 4 bases, with 4 bases in the junction unmatched. The CDR3 measures 15 amino acids from cysteine to phenylalanine. Only the CDR3 DNA stays, 45 bases, in frame from base 1. Sequences SGHTA (CDR1) and FQGNSA (CDR2) are obtained from the germline V gene. Note on this clone: Its antigen target is currently unknown. There are no base qualities to consult, and no much larger clone falls within one base.

Beyond this particular receptor, the publication reports: The amount of clinical and demographic metadata varied by source and participant and was provided uncurated.

TCRbeta CDR3 regions were amplified from genomic DNA by means of the immunoSEQ Assay, a bias-controlled multiplex PCR. Per the original workflow: The number of nucleated cells in each sample was estimated from the amplification of reference gene primers within the assay. To quantify the absolute abundance of each unique TCRbeta CDR3 rearrangement, sequence reads were collapsed and filtered. For each sample, productive Simpson clonality was calculated as the square root of Simpson's diversity index across productive rearrangements. TCRdb took this table from immuneACCESS and kept in-frame rearrangements with V and J called. Such tables lack part of the clones; where checked against another copy, unresolved V genes explain under half of the gap, and the rest is unexplained. From that table come the V and J calls and clone size; the DNA was used to work out D and trimming. This sample is represented by 300,000 to 350,000 clones; 90% of them were singletons. Approximately 6.8% of the sample is in the top ten clones.

Sequenced material: peripheral blood. In this chain, TRBV7-2 is recombined with TRBJ1-5; 11 bases in the middle match TRBD1. The source is a woman aged 25 to 39 with COVID-19, enrolled during active disease. The DNA is TGTGCCAGCAGCGCCGGACAGGGGGCGAATCAGCCCCAGCATTTT. Its product reads: CASSAGQGANQPQHF. Supplemented by the reference TRBV7-2 and TRBJ1-5 proteins around the CDR3, the complete variable domain is GAGVSQSPSNKVTEKGKDVELRCDPISGHTALYWYRQSLGQGLEFLIYFQGNSAPDKSGLPSDRFSAERTGGSVSTLTIQRTQQEDSAVYLCASSAGQGANQPQHFGDGTRLSIL.